The T cell receptor beta chain described here comes from a study of molecular identifiers for immune sequencing clone quantification. Germline V gene lookup returns CDR1 DFQATT and CDR2 SNEGSKA (reference sequence). The CDR3 spans 15 residues. After removal of 0 bases from V and 4 bases from J, the junction contained 8 bases not matched to a gene. This clonotype came up many times. TCR libraries were built in bulk with a published protocol and specific TCR primers. TCRdb processed the PCR reads anew with MiXCR; each CDR3 protein has one entry. The profile shows about 640,000 distinct CDR3 sequences, just under 20% of them singletons.

The receptor was isolated from a human donor in good health. Some libraries in this study had Jurkat cell RNA spiked in. V usage is TRBV20-1 and J usage is TRBJ2-7; TRBD1 matches 8 bases. Sequencing was done on a sample of naive CD8+ T cells from blood, with Jurkat cell RNA spiked in. Subset defined: FACS-sorted CD8+CD4-CCR7+CD45RA+ naive T cells. CDR3 residues: CSARDKGQATYEQYF. In DNA form, the CDR3 reads TGCAGTGCTAGAGATAAGGGACAGGCGACTTACGAGCAGTACTTC.